This TCR beta chain is from a study of cytotoxic CD8 clonotypes in ibrutinib-treated CLL (dated by TCRdb to the early 2020s). Context from the whole study: The cohort included some 14 treatment-naive and 11 relapsed/refractory patients; roughly 17 were IGHV unmutated. Cryopreserved peripheral blood mononuclear cells were collected before treatment, at response, and at either disease progression or sustained remission. Responses were partial in 24 patients and complete in 2; after median around 72 months follow-up, about 14 stayed in remission and some twelve progressed. Every sample from remission and from progressive disease was obtained while the patients were still on ibrutinib. Of the approximately 90 people in the trial, around 25 had longitudinal samples available. Samples at response were collected after a median of roughly 13 months of treatment, with a range of 6 to 36 months. On average, each sample had a few hundred thousand productive templates and about 89,000 productive rearrangements.

The goal of deep resolution MiSeq sequencing was a depth between 1 in 1 million and 1 in 200,000 T cells, and coverage averaged 10x per clonotype. The immunoSEQ hsTCRB Kit was used to generate TCR beta libraries. The published analysis was carried out like this. Data were analyzed with ImmunoSEQ Data Assistant and ImmunoSEQ Analyzer, with V, D and J genes assigned per IMGT definitions. Clonality, with values ranging from 0 to 1, was calculated as one minus the normalized Shannon entropy of productive rearrangement frequencies. Only overrepresented clonotypes making up at least 0.05% of the repertoire of each patient were included in the public clonotype analysis. Some 13 age-matched healthy donor repertoires from immuneACCESS were used as controls for clonality. Imported from immuneACCESS, the table was reduced by TCRdb to in-frame sequences with V and J called. These copies leave out some clones; in studies compared against another copy, an unresolved V gene accounts for under half, and the cause of the remainder is not known. V, J and clone size are taken as reported in that table, and D and trimming were inferred from the DNA itself. The sample has approximately 47,000 clones on record, 65% of them singletons. The ten largest clones capture about 22% of the sample.

With respect to this clone: Its antigen remains unidentified. Base quality data are lacking; no much larger clone is found one base away.

Overall results and qualifications from the work: Sampling times were not matched between sustained-remission and progressing patients, and lymph node repertoires were not studied. At ibrutinib response clonality went up, during sustained remission it held steady, and at progression it dropped back toward baseline. Public clonotypes were found to be uncommon and were observed to contract or remain stable during treatment; the increase in clonality was shown to reflect expansion of private clonotypes at ibrutinib response. Baseline clonality exceeded that of age-matched healthy donors and correlated strongly with circulating CD8+ T-cell counts.

This specimen's time point label, interpreted: roughly 2 years on ibrutinib. For TCR beta library preparation, about 2 micrograms of genomic DNA were isolated from cryopreserved PBMCs. Longitudinal blood samples from CLL patients receiving ibrutinib monotherapy were subjected to high-throughput TCR beta sequencing. The patients were enrolled in a single-center, open-label phase 2 trial of ibrutinib monotherapy. This TCR derives from a human donor with chronic lymphocytic leukemia. Here the sequenced sample was PBMCs, taken after 24 months of ibrutinib treatment.

The CDR3 protein: CASIPGGGSNQPQHF. The nucleotides are TGTGCCAGTATCCCCGGAGGGGGGAGCAATCAGCCCCAGCATTTT. The chain links TRBV19 with TRBJ1-5, and the D gene may be TRBD1, 6 bases matching. CDR1 LNHDA and CDR2 SQIVND were looked up in the germline V gene (reference sequence). V is clipped by 7 bases and J by 1 base, and the sequence between their germline boundaries is 14 bases long. Counted from cysteine to phenylalanine, this CDR3 has 15 amino acids. Kept here is only the CDR3 DNA, which spans 45 bases and is read in frame from base 1.